One and the same sample provided the 25 T cell receptor beta chains below, sequenced in a study of PD-1 blockade in classical Hodgkin lymphoma. Using immunoSEQ multiplex PCR, the repertoire was profiled, and TCRdb retains in-frame clones only, with some absent. Among about 4,200 clones, approximately 72% were seen once, and the ten largest hold 9.5%. Patients all relapsed after autologous stem cell transplantation, and there was variation in brentuximab vedotin exposure. This sample comprised peripheral blood mononuclear cells (PBMCs), obtained before the second cycle of nivolumab. Receptor source: a human donor with classical Hodgkin lymphoma.

This chain links TRBV30 with TRBJ2-2; 7 positions agree with TRBD2. Per germline, CDR1 GTSNPN and CDR2 SVGIG (reference sequence). V shed 4 bases and J 4 bases; nucleotides not matched to a gene: 9. The CDR3 sequence is 15 residues long. This CDR3 is CAWTSGSSFTGELFF. CDR3 bases: TGTGCCTGGACTAGCGGAAGCTCCTTCACCGGGGAGCTGTTTTTT.

This clone came up a few times. The chain joins TRBV6-6 to TRBJ1-5; unclear D gene. This CDR3 is built from 15 residues. The V gene lost 7 bases and the J gene lost 0 bases, with 13 bases spanning the gap. The V gene's germline CDR1 is MNHNY and CDR2 SVGAGI (reference sequence). CDR3 coding DNA: TGTGCCAGCACCGAAAGAGTACCTAGCAATCAGCCCCAGCATTTT. It translates to CASTERVPSNQPQHF.

V is TRBV2 and J is TRBJ2-7, with D possibly called TRBD1 or TRBD2 (5 bases each). The germline V gene has CDR1 SNHLY and CDR2 FYNNEI. CDR3 length: 16 amino acids. With 1 base removed from V and 3 bases from J, the gap between germline ends came to 16 bases. Here the CDR3 reads CASSEGGLGTFYEQYF. The CDR3 DNA reads TGTGCCAGCAGTGAAGGGGGTCTAGGGACCTTCTACGAGCAGTACTTC.

This chain uses TRBV7-9 with TRBJ2-5; D gene ambiguous. Trimming took off 5 bases at V and 6 bases at J, with 13 bases between the two ends. The germline V gene encodes CDR1 SEHNR and CDR2 FQNEAQ (reference sequence). This CDR3 is built from 13 residues. CDR3 amino acids: CASSRLLEKTQYF. The CDR3 coding sequence is TGTGCCAGCAGCCGACTCTTGGAGAAGACCCAGTACTTC.

This clone was recorded once. The V and J genes are TRBV9 and TRBJ2-5, with D unresolved. The DNA end favors TRBJ2-7, so the J call may be wrong. Germline V lookup: CDR1 SGDLS, CDR2 YYNGEE. This CDR3 region has 14 residues. CDR3 sequence: CASSAGSNLYEQYF. As DNA, the CDR3 is TGTGCCAGCAGCGCCGGGTCGAACCTCTACGAGCAGTACTTC.

As to this clone: Just one base apart from a much larger clone, this may be a read error. This same CDR3 is encoded by further DNA sequences in the sample. This chain uses TRBV15 with TRBJ2-1; TRBD1 or TRBD2 may be the D gene (6 bases each). Germline assignment: CDR1 LNHNV and CDR2 YYDKDF (reference sequence). CDR3 length equals 15 residues. CDR3 amino acids: CATSERGLLYNEQFF. DNA for the CDR3: TGTGCCACCTCTGAACGGGGGCTACTGTACAATGAACAGTTCTTC.

The rearrangement uses TRBV21-1 and TRBJ2-7; the table's D call, TRBD1, was not checked against the DNA. TRBV21-1 is a listed pseudogene. This CDR3 contains 13 residues. DNA of the CDR3: TGTGCCAGCATACCGGGACAGCCCTACGAGCAGTACTTC. Translated, it gives CASIPGQPYEQYF.

This chain uses TRBV4-1 with TRBJ1-5, with D perhaps matching TRBD1 (5 bases). The CDR3 totals 16 residues. The germline gives CDR1 MGHRA, CDR2 YSYEKL. Trimming shortened V by 3 bases and J by 7 bases, and 19 bases separated the two germline ends. CDR3 sequence reads: CASSQALARVVQPQHF. CDR3 coding DNA: TGCGCCAGCAGCCAGGCCTTGGCCAGGGTGGTCCAGCCCCAGCATTTT.

The chain uses TRBV6-5 and TRBJ2-3; D unclear. The V and J ends lost 2 bases and 2 bases respectively, with 11 bases between them. Germline values: CDR1 MNHEY, CDR2 SVGAGI. CDR3 length: 15 residues. CDR3 DNA sequence: TGTGCCAGCAGTTACGGTAGGAGACACACAGATACGCAGTATTTT. Residues: CASSYGRRHTDTQYF.

The rearrangement links TRBV11-3 to TRBJ1-2; possible D gene TRBD1, 6 bases. The CDR3 runs 16 residues. Germline V gene sequence: CDR1 SGHNT, CDR2 YENEEA. The V end lost 5 bases, the J end lost 4 bases, and 20 bases lay between the germline ends. DNA of the CDR3: TGTGCCAGCAGCCCGCACAAGGGGGGGGGCTTCTATGGCTACACCTTC. Its protein is CASSPHKGGGFYGYTF.

In its sample, this clone ranks as large. The CDR3 region has the DNA TGTGCCAGCAGGACAGGGGGGAACACTGAAGCTTTCTTT. Amino acid sequence: CASRTGGNTEAFF. This sequence joins TRBV2 and TRBJ1-1, with 9 bases that match TRBD1. V dropped 6 bases and J dropped 1; count of bases not matched to a gene: 0. CDR3 length: 13 amino acids. Germline V gene sequence: CDR1 SNHLY, CDR2 FYNNEI.

Sample share makes this clone medium-sized (0.01 to 0.1%). The chain links TRBV27 to TRBJ1-1; D gene unclear. The germline CDR1 and CDR2 sequences are MNHEY and SMNVEV (reference sequence). Between the trimmed V and J ends, which lost 5 bases and 4 bases, there was a span of 8 bases. This CDR3 has 12 amino acids. The CDR3 is CASSPKGTEAFF. The CDR3 DNA follows: TGTGCCAGCAGTCCAAAGGGCACTGAAGCTTTCTTT.

The chain carries TRBV5-1 and TRBJ2-5, with a weak D call TRBD2 (6 bases). The V gene lost 8 bases and the J gene lost 1 base, with 12 bases spanning the gap. Germline V lookup: CDR1 SGHRS, CDR2 YFSETQ. CDR3 length: 13 residues. The CDR3 coding sequence is TGCGCCAGTGGGGCGGGGCCCCAAGAGACCCAGTACTTC. It encodes CASGAGPQETQYF.

The chain recombines TRBV15 with TRBJ2-5; perhaps TRBD1 as D (6 bases). This CDR3 region has 17 residues. Germline V gives CDR1 LNHNV, CDR2 YYDKDF (reference sequence). Trimming removed 6 bases at V and 2 bases at J, with 22 bases between. The CDR3: CATSPPPGATIQETQYF. The CDR3 bases are TGTGCCACCAGTCCACCTCCAGGGGCGACAATACAAGAGACCCAGTACTTC.

J is TRBJ2-5 and V is TRBV6-5; D is possibly TRBD2 (6 bases). CDR1 is MNHEY, CDR2 SVGAGI, per germline. The CDR3 extends over 15 amino acids. Trimming left V 6 bases short and J 5 bases short, with 19 bases between. CDR3 sequence: CASSYASGGRETQYF. CDR3 nucleotides: TGTGCCAGCAGCTACGCCTCCGGGGGTCGGGAGACCCAGTACTTC.

The J gene is TRBJ2-4, the V gene TRBV2; unclear D gene. The CDR3 length is 18 residues. Trimming shortened V by 4 bases and J by 0 bases, and 19 bases separated the two germline ends. Germline CDR1 is SNHLY and CDR2 is FYNNEI. The CDR3 protein is CASSALPWQEIAKNIQYF. CDR3 nucleotides: TGTGCCAGCAGTGCGCTTCCGTGGCAGGAAATAGCCAAAAACATTCAGTACTTC.

The chain uses TRBV7-3 and TRBJ2-3; D perhaps matches TRBD2 (5 bases). CDR1 and CDR2 from the germline V gene are SGHTA and FQGTGA. V was trimmed by 2 bases and J by 2 bases, leaving 14 bases between them. CDR3 size: 16 residues. In DNA form, the CDR3 reads TGTGCCAGCAGCTTAGGTTGGCTAGCAGACACAGATACGCAGTATTTT. It is translated as CASSLGWLADTDTQYF.

The sample holds a few counts of this clone. The chain carries TRBV5-1 and TRBJ1-1; D gene ambiguous. V was pared by 0 bases and J by 8 bases, with 17 bases between. The CDR3 covers 15 residues. Germline V gene data show CDR1 as SGHRS and CDR2 as YFSETQ. CDR3: CASSLATILSDEAFF. The CDR3 DNA is TGCGCCAGCAGCTTGGCCACTATTCTGAGTGACGAAGCTTTCTTT.

The chain joins TRBV7-2 to TRBJ2-7; 14 nucleotides align to TRBD2. Germline V gene data show CDR1 as SGHTA and CDR2 as FQGNSA. This CDR3 contains 17 residues. The ends lost 1 base at V and 5 bases at J; junction bases unmatched: 7. This CDR3 reads CASSLVGTSGRTDEQYF. CDR3 sequence (DNA): TGTGCCAGCAGCTTAGTTGGGACTAGCGGGAGAACTGACGAGCAGTACTTC.

The V call is TRBV12-5, the J call TRBJ1-5; D not resolved. Germline lookup yields CDR1 LGHNT and CDR2 FRNRAP. The CDR3 runs 10 residues. Trimming took off 5 bases at V and 8 bases at J, with 4 bases between the two ends. CDR3 amino acids: CASGLEPQHF. CDR3 DNA sequence: TGTGCTAGTGGTCTCGAGCCCCAGCATTTT.

CDR3 coding DNA: TGTGCCAGCAAATTAACCCTGGGAGGGCAGCTGAACACTGAAGCTTTCTTT. This translates into CASKLTLGGQLNTEAFF. The rearrangement uses TRBV7-8 and TRBJ1-1; no firm D call. The CDR3 contains 17 residues. Trimming took off 7 bases at V and 0 bases at J, with 21 bases between the two ends. The V gene's germline CDR1 is SGHVS and CDR2 FQNEAQ.

V and J are TRBV28 and TRBJ2-7, with 8 bases matching TRBD2. The V gene's germline CDR1 is MDHEN and CDR2 SYDVKM. The CDR3 is 15 residues long. The trim removed 3 bases at V and 7 bases at J, leaving 11 bases unmatched. CDR3 sequence: CASSLAPGLGREQYF. As DNA, the CDR3 is TGTGCCAGCAGTTTGGCTCCGGGACTAGGAAGGGAGCAGTACTTC.

V and J are TRBV27 and TRBJ2-1; D may be TRBD2 (6 bases). Per the germline V gene, CDR1 is MNHEY and CDR2 is SMNVEV (reference sequence). The CDR3 spans 15 residues. With 8 bases removed from V and 10 bases from J, the gap between germline ends came to 24 bases. The CDR3 loop is CASGLVRRDVPEQFF. Here the CDR3 DNA reads TGTGCCAGCGGGTTAGTTAGGCGGGATGTTCCCGAGCAGTTCTTC.

The rearrangement joins TRBV7-9 to TRBJ1-5; 7 nucleotides agree with TRBD1. The V gene's germline CDR1 is SEHNR and CDR2 FQNEAQ (reference sequence). Trimming at V came to 4 bases and at J to 6 bases, leaving 15 bases not matched to a gene. This CDR3 spans 17 amino acids. The CDR3 region is CASSYVGGANLAQPQHF. In DNA form, the CDR3 reads TGTGCCAGCAGCTACGTAGGGGGCGCGAATTTAGCTCAGCCCCAGCATTTT. Full variable domain (missing parts from reference TRBV7-9 and TRBJ1-5): DTGVSQNPRHKITKRGQNVTFRCDPISEHNRLYWYRQTLGQGPEFLTYFQNEAQLEKSRLLSDRFSAERPKGSFSTLEIQRTEQGDSAMYLCASSYVGGANLAQPQHFGDGTRLSIL.

The chain has TRBV19 and TRBJ2-6; possibly TRBD2 for D (6 bases). CDR3 size: 15 residues. V was shortened by 5 bases and J by 4 bases, with 12 bases between the two germline ends. The germline CDR1 and CDR2 sequences are LNHDA and SQIVND (reference sequence). The CDR3 loop is CASSRGSAGANVLTF. CDR3 sequence (DNA): TGTGCCAGTAGTCGGGGGAGTGCCGGGGCCAACGTCCTGACTTTC.